This TCR beta chain was recovered during a study of shared clonotypes between healthy human individuals. The V and J ends lost 0 bases and 1 base respectively, with 7 bases between them. Germline loops: CDR1 SGDLS, CDR2 YYNGEE. This CDR3 comprises 15 residues. Negatively enriched CD4+ T cells were divided by CD45RA into naive and memory. Deep was the level used in running the assay. Several immunoSEQ plates received, in even portions, the genomic DNA of each subset. Some 29,000 T cell genomes (roughly 190 ng DNA) went into each sorted-subset replicate. Profiling relied on immunoSEQ multiplex PCR, and the TCRdb table lists in-frame clones only, not all of them. The sample carries more than 2 million clones, nearly 97% recorded once.

This TCR was recovered from a young man in good health. The chain is built from TRBV9 and TRBJ2-2, with D unresolved. Sequencing used naive CD4+ T cells sorted from blood. Subset: CD45RA+ positively selected. CDR3 nucleotides: TGTGCCAGCAGCGTAGGATGGGGGAACACCGGGGAGCTGTTTTTT. It translates to CASSVGWGNTGELFF.